This TCR beta chain was observed in a study of T cell responses to AZD1222 COVID-19 vaccine. Across the whole study: Pooling was applied to second doses at about 4 or about 12 weeks. General observations from the study: Rises in breadth and depth of Spike-specific TCRs came after two AZD1222 doses. A reported finding is that nearly half of spike-specific TCRs target unmutated variant regions. Baseline seropositivity occurred in only a handful of AZD1222 recipients.

Repertoires were generated with immunoSEQ multiplex PCR, while TCRdb's copy carries only in-frame clones and drops some. Of about 100,000 clones in the sample, about 85% were seen once. As for this clone: No antigen is known for it.

Germline V gives CDR1 LNHDA, CDR2 SQIVND (reference sequence). CDR3 length equals 13 residues. V lost 10 bases and J 0 bases, leaving 12 bases between the germline ends. V is TRBV19 and J is TRBJ1-2, with D hard to call. The sequence was collected from an adult in good health. Sequencing used peripheral blood, obtained on day 0 of AZD1222 vaccination. Here the CDR3 reads CAIRSDSNYGYTF. The CDR3 DNA reads TGTGCCATCAGATCAGACTCTAACTATGGCTACACCTTC.